The TCR beta chain under discussion was sequenced for a study of CD8+ T cells in alopecia areata. Study in general: Grafted skin came from C3H/HeJ donors with spontaneous alopecia (about 6-12 months old) and was placed on roughly 7-11-week-old female C3H/HeJ mice.

This clone was picked up a small number of times. Its matching antigen is unknown. The protein here is the DNA translation, as the TCRdb protein differs from it at residue 14. Gene names are the mouse ones. From the germline J gene comes the end of the CDR3, since the read stops 3 residues before it. Following RNA extraction, reverse transcription yielded cDNA that acted as the sequencing template. This table comes from immunoSEQ multiplex PCR, and its TCRdb copy is limited to in-frame clones, with some not included. This sample comprises around 100,000 clones, none seen once only. Study-level results: Clonality was higher in lesional than normal scalp, especially in alopecia totalis/universalis. Among the cells sequenced in scalp samples are also the resident alphabeta T cells of normal skin.

CDR1 and CDR2 from the germline V gene are NNHNN and SYGAGS (reference sequence). Deletions cut 0 bases from V and 5 bases from J, with 15 bases between. The length of the CDR3 is 17 residues. This chain connects TRBV13-2 to TRBJ1-6, with unresolved D. TRBJ1-6 is noted as an ORF with a role that remains uncertain. The clonotype was recovered from a C3H/HeJ mouse with alopecia areata. This strain has MHC haplotype H2-k. The sequenced sample consisted of lesional skin. The CDR3 reads CASGDEWGGYDNSPLYF. CDR3 DNA, as far as it was read: TGTGCCAGCGGTGATGAATGGGGAGGATATGATAATTCGCCC.